One sample yielded the 5 T cell receptor beta chains listed below, sequenced in a study of Ad26.COV2.S vaccination and SARS-CoV-2 variants. Method: immunoSEQ multiplex PCR; TCRdb's copy keeps in-frame clones and lacks some. The table records around 140,000 clones, roughly 90% of them present only once. This specimen consisted of peripheral blood, obtained after recovery from COVID-19. The source is a human donor who had recovered from COVID-19.

The V and J genes are TRBV19 and TRBJ2-1; 12 nucleotides line up with TRBD2. Germline V gene data show CDR1 as LNHDA and CDR2 as SQIVND (reference sequence). V lost 5 bases, J lost 0 bases, and 14 bases stayed unmatched. CDR3 length: 20 amino acids. CDR3 amino acids: CASSPMYTSGGFSSYNEQFF. The CDR3, as DNA: TGTGCCAGTAGTCCAATGTACACTAGCGGGGGGTTTAGCTCCTACAATGAGCAGTTCTTC. The full variable domain, its missing parts supplied by reference TRBV19 and TRBJ2-1, is DGGITQSPKYLFRKEGQNVTLSCEQNLNHDAMYWYRQDPGQGLRLIYYSQIVNDFQKGDIAEGYSVSREKKESFPLTVTSAQKNPTAFYLCASSPMYTSGGFSSYNEQFFGPGTRLTVL.

The chain combines TRBV10-3 with TRBJ1-2, with D possibly being TRBD1 (6 bases). The CDR3 consists of 13 residues. In germline, CDR1 is ENHRY, CDR2 SYGVKD. V dropped 4 bases and J dropped 5 bases, with 11 bases sitting between them. The CDR3 is CAISGGGPYGYTF. The CDR3 bases are TGTGCCATCAGTGGTGGGGGGCCATATGGCTACACCTTC.

The J gene is TRBJ1-5, the V gene TRBV10-2; D ambiguous. Germline values: CDR1 WSHSY, CDR2 SAAADI. V gave up 5 bases and J gave up 6 bases, with 14 bases separating them. This CDR3 spans 14 amino acids. CDR3 sequence: CASSKSPPSQPQHF. The CDR3 bases are TGCGCCAGCAGTAAAAGCCCCCCTAGTCAGCCCCAGCATTTT.

The chain couples TRBV24-1 to TRBJ1-6, with D tentatively TRBD1 (6 bases). CDR1 KGHDR and CDR2 SFDVKD come from the germline V gene. The CDR3 spans 13 residues. V was trimmed by 7 bases and J by 6 bases, leaving 9 bases between them. CDR3 sequence: CATSQQGNSPLHF. The CDR3 region has the DNA TGTGCCACCAGCCAACAGGGTAATTCACCCCTCCACTTT.

This clone has a handful of counts. This sequence joins TRBV11-3 and TRBJ1-3; D is undetermined. This CDR3 is 15 amino acids long. From germline, CDR1 is SGHNT and CDR2 YENEEA. V lost 3 bases and J lost 0, with 9 bases in between. CDR3 in amino acids: CASSFTIYSGNTIYF. The DNA of the CDR3 is TGTGCCAGCAGCTTTACCATTTACTCTGGAAACACCATATATTTT.